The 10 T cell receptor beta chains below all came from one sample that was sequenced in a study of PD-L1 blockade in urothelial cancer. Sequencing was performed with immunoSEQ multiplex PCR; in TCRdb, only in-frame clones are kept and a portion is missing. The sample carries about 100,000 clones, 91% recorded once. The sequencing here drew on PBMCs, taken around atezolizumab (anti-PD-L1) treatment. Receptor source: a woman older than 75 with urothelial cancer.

The chain's CDR3 is CASSLDRGRQETQYF. The CDR3 region has the DNA TGCGCCAGCAGCTTGGACAGGGGGCGACAAGAGACCCAGTACTTC. V usage is TRBV5-1 and J usage is TRBJ2-5; 9 bases are a match to TRBD1. CDR1 is SGHRS and CDR2 is YFSETQ in the germline V gene. CDR3 length: 15 amino acids. V trimming: 0 bases; J trimming: 2 bases; junction bases outside the gene matches: 2.

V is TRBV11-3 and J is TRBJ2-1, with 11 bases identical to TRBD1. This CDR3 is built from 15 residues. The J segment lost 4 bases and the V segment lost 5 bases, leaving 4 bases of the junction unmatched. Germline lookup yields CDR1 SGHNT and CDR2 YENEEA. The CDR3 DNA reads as TGTGCCAGCAGCCCCGGGACAGGGGGGTACAATGAGCAGTTCTTC. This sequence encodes CASSPGTGGYNEQFF.

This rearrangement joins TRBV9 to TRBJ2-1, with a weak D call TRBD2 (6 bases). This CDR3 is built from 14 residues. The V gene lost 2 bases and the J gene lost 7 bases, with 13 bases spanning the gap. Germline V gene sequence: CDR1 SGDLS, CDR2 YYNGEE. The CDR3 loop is CASSVGLLGNEQFF. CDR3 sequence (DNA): TGTGCCAGCAGCGTCGGACTATTAGGGAATGAGCAGTTCTTC.

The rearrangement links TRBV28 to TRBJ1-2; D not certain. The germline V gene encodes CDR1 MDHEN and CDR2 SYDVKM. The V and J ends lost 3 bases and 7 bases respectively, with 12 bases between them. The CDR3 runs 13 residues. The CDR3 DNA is TGTGCCAGCAGTTTTGAGAGGGTTTCTGGCTACACCTTC. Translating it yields CASSFERVSGYTF.

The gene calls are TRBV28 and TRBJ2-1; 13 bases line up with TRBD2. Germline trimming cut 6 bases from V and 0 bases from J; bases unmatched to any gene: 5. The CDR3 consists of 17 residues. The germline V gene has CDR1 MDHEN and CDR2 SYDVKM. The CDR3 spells CASRGLAGLPSYNEQFF. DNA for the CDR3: TGTGCCAGCAGGGGACTAGCGGGGCTCCCCTCCTACAATGAGCAGTTCTTC.

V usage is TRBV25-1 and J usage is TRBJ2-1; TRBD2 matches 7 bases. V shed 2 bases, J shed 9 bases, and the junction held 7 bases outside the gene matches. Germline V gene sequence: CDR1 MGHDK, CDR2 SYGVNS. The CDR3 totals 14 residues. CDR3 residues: CASSEGGSTSEQFF. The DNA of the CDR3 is TGTGCCAGCAGTGAAGGCGGGAGCACGAGTGAGCAGTTCTTC.

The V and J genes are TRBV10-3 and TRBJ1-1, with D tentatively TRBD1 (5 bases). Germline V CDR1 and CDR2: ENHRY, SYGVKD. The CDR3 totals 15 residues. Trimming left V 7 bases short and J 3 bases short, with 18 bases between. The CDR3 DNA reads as TGTGCCATCAAGGACATTACTTCGGGGGACACTGAAGCTTTCTTT. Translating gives CAIKDITSGDTEAFF.

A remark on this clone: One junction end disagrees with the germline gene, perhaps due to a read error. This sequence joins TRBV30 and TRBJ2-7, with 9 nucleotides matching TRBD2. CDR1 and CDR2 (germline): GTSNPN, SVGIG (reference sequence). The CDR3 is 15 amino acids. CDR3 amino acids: CAWTPAGGSSHEQYF. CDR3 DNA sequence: TGTGCCTGGACCCCTGCGGGAGGGTCCTCCCACGAGCAGTACTTC.

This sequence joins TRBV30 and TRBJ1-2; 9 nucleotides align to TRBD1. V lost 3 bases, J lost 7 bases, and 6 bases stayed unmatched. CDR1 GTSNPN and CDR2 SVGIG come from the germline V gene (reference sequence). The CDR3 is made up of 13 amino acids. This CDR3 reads CAWRPTGGAGYTF. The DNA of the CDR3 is TGTGCCTGGAGACCAACAGGGGGCGCTGGCTACACCTTC.

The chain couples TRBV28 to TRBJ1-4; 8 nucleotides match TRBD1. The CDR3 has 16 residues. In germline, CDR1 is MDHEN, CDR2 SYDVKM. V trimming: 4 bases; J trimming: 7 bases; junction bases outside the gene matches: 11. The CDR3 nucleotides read TGTGCCAGCAGTTCGGGACAAGGACAGGGAGGTGAAAAACTGTTTTTT. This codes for CASSSGQGQGGEKLFF.